This note documents a single T cell receptor beta chain sequence. These data originate in a study of blood T cell repertoires in COVID-19. Study in general: From T cells, B-cell-depleted T cells, or PBMCs came the material, which was cDNA or gDNA.

Clones were sequenced by immunoSEQ multiplex PCR, and TCRdb holds only the in-frame ones, with some missing. The sample holds fewer than 200,000 clones; 88% are singletons and the top ten take roughly 9%. V lost 0 bases, J lost 5 bases, and 9 bases lay in between. The CDR3 length is 14 residues. Germline CDR1 KGHDR, CDR2 SFDVKD. The sequence was obtained from a woman aged 18-29 years who had recovered from COVID-19. The chain combines TRBV24-1 with TRBJ1-2; D perhaps matches TRBD1 (6 bases). Sequences were obtained from PBMCs or T cells enriched from blood (not recorded which). The CDR3 DNA is TGTGCCACCAGTGATTTGCAGACAGGATATGGCTACACCTTC. Amino acid sequence: CATSDLQTGYGYTF.